Following are 32 T cell receptor beta chains from one sample sequenced in a study of CD8+CD57+ T cells in acquired aplastic anemia. TCR beta VDJ and CDR3 profiling used genomic DNA as template. TCRdb analysed the reads with MiXCR anew, one entry per CDR3 protein. The data show 150,000 to 200,000 distinct CDR3 sequences, under 75% seen once. The specimen sequenced was sorted CD4+, CD8+, or CD8+CD57+ T cells (not recorded which) from PBMCs. The receptors come from a human donor in good health.

J is TRBJ2-5 and V is TRBV12-3 or TRBV12-4, with D possibly called TRBD1 or TRBD2 (5 bases each). Trimming removed 6 bases at V and 9 bases at J, with 17 bases between. CDR3 size: 13 residues. CDR3 amino acids: CASRHAGAEAQYF. DNA of the CDR3: TGTGCCAGCAGGCACGCCGGGGCCGAGGCCCAGTACTTC.

The chain carries TRBV7-3 and TRBJ1-4; weak D call: TRBD1 (5 bases). The V end lost 2 bases, the J end lost 0 bases, and 7 bases lay between the germline ends. The germline gives CDR1 SGHTA, CDR2 FQGTGA. The CDR3 spans 15 residues. Here the CDR3 DNA reads TGTGCCAGCAGCTTACAGACAGCAACTAATGAAAAACTGTTTTTT. It translates to CASSLQTATNEKLFF. The full variable domain, its missing parts supplied by reference TRBV7-3 and TRBJ1-4, is GAGVSQTPSNKVTEKGKYVELRCDPISGHTALYWYRQSLGQGPEFLIYFQGTGAADDSGLPNDRFFAVRPEGSVSTLKIQRTERGDSAVYLCASSLQTATNEKLFFGSGTQLSVL.

The chain has TRBV6-1 and TRBJ1-1; 7 bases are shared with TRBD1. CDR3 length: 16 residues. V shed 5 bases, J shed 2 bases, and the junction held 11 bases outside the gene matches. Germline V CDR1 and CDR2: MNHNS, SASEGT. The CDR3 DNA reads TGTGCCAGCAGTTCCCCGAGAGGGGGCGCAAACACTGAAGCTTTCTTT. It encodes CASSSPRGGANTEAFF.

This clonotype was seen only a few times. This chain links TRBV7-9 with TRBJ2-1; D unclear. The CDR3 has 14 residues. The germline gives CDR1 SEHNR, CDR2 FQNEAQ (reference sequence). V was clipped by 4 bases and J by 5 bases, with 12 bases between them. The CDR3 loop reads CASSSSRANNEQFF. The CDR3 DNA reads as TGTGCCAGCAGCTCCTCCCGGGCAAACAATGAGCAGTTCTTC. Drawing the rest from reference TRBV7-9 and TRBJ2-1, the complete variable domain is DTGVSQNPRHKITKRGQNVTFRCDPISEHNRLYWYRQTLGQGPEFLTYFQNEAQLEKSRLLSDRFSAERPKGSFSTLEIQRTEQGDSAMYLCASSSSRANNEQFFGPGTRLTVL.

There are many counts of this clonotype. The V and J genes are TRBV29-1 and TRBJ2-1; TRBD2 agrees at 10 bases. This CDR3 region has 18 residues. CDR1 and CDR2 from the germline V gene are SQVTM and ANQGSEA. The junction had 18 bases not matched to a gene; V was cut back by 4 bases and J by 6 bases. The DNA of the CDR3 is TGCAGCGTTGGAGGGTGGCTAGCGGGAGACCCCACATCCAATGAGCAGTTCTTC. As protein: CSVGGWLAGDPTSNEQFF.

There are many counts of this clonotype. The J gene is TRBJ2-7, the V gene TRBV7-9; 7 positions agree with TRBD1. The CDR3 loop spans 13 amino acids. J was trimmed by 5 bases and V by 5 bases; bases with no gene match: 6. Germline V gives CDR1 SEHNR, CDR2 FQNEAQ (reference sequence). The CDR3 reads CASSTPGTDEQYF. For the CDR3, the DNA is TGTGCCAGCAGCACCCCCGGGACAGACGAGCAGTACTTC.

This clonotype was detected only once. The V gene is TRBV2, the J gene TRBJ1-2; 7 positions match TRBD1. The germline V gene has CDR1 SNHLY and CDR2 FYNNEI. The V segment lost 7 bases and the J segment 3 bases; nucleotides outside the gene matches: 20. This CDR3 has 18 amino acids. In DNA, the CDR3 is TGTGCCAGCACACCAAGGGACAGTTCAATCTCCGGGTACTATGGCTACACCTTC. Amino acids: CASTPRDSSISGYYGYTF. Looking up the rest from reference TRBV2 and TRBJ1-2 gives the full variable domain: EPEVTQTPSHQVTQMGQEVILRCVPISNHLYFYWYRQILGQKVEFLVSFYNNEISEKSEIFDDQFSVERPDGSNFTLKIRSTKLEDSAMYFCASTPRDSSISGYYGYTFGSGTRLTVV.

The V gene is TRBV24-1, the J gene TRBJ2-3, with TRBD2 matching over 8 bases. Germline V CDR1 and CDR2: KGHDR, SFDVKD. The CDR3 loop spans 17 amino acids. V was pared by 4 bases and J by 3 bases, with 11 bases of the junction left unmatched. CDR3 bases: TGTGCCACCAGTGAGTTAGCGGGGTCGCTGGCAACAGATACGCAGTATTTT. Residues: CATSELAGSLATDTQYF.

This chain connects TRBV28 to TRBJ2-3; no reliable D call. V lost 7 bases and J 2 bases, leaving 13 bases between the germline ends. CDR1 is MDHEN, CDR2 SYDVKM, per germline. The CDR3 is made up of 14 amino acids. The CDR3 protein is CASTIALLTDTQYF. CDR3 nucleotides: TGTGCCAGCACCATAGCACTTCTCACAGATACGCAGTATTTT.

The V call is TRBV19, the J call TRBJ1-6, with no clear D. Trimming removed 5 bases at V and 4 bases at J, with 6 bases between. The germline V gene has CDR1 LNHDA and CDR2 SQIVND (reference sequence). The CDR3 is made up of 13 amino acids. In nucleotides, the CDR3 is TGTGCCAGTAGTGGAGAGTATAATTCACCCCTCCACTTT. Translated, it gives CASSGEYNSPLHF.

This chain uses TRBV2 with TRBJ1-3; possible D gene TRBD1, 5 bases. Trimming shortened V by 6 bases and J by 0 bases, and 9 bases separated the two germline ends. This CDR3 comprises 14 residues. CDR1 is SNHLY and CDR2 is FYNNEI in the germline V gene. The CDR3 loop reads CASRGESSGNTIYF. The CDR3, as DNA: TGTGCCAGCAGGGGGGAGAGCTCTGGAAACACCATATATTTT. The variable domain in full, completed from reference TRBV2 and TRBJ1-3, reads EPEVTQTPSHQVTQMGQEVILRCVPISNHLYFYWYRQILGQKVEFLVSFYNNEISEKSEIFDDQFSVERPDGSNFTLKIRSTKLEDSAMYFCASRGESSGNTIYFGEGSWLTVV.

In regard to this clonotype: A much larger clone is a single base away; this may be a read error. This rearrangement joins TRBV29-1 to TRBJ2-1; 11 bases agree with TRBD2. CDR3 length: 13 amino acids. Germline V CDR1 and CDR2: SQVTM, ANQGSEA. The CDR3 sequence: CSVIAGGLNERFF. The DNA of the CDR3 is TGCAGCGTCATAGCGGGAGGGTTGAATGAGCGGTTCTTC.

This chain uses TRBV20-1 with TRBJ2-7, with 10 bases that match TRBD1. The CDR3 is 15 residues long. Germline CDR1 reads DFQATT; CDR2 reads SNEGSKA (reference sequence). V lost 5 bases and J lost 2; bases outside the gene matches: 9. CDR3 sequence reads: CSAPNRDRGTYEQYF. CDR3 sequence (DNA): TGCAGTGCTCCGAACCGGGACAGGGGTACCTACGAGCAGTACTTC.

The gene calls are TRBV7-9 and TRBJ2-7; a weak D match, TRBD1 (5 bases). Germline lookup yields CDR1 SEHNR and CDR2 FQNEAQ (reference sequence). V was clipped by 4 bases and J by 3 bases, with 13 bases between them. The CDR3 loop spans 14 amino acids. CDR3 bases: TGTGCCAGCAGCTCCCTTCATGACAGCTACGAGCAGTACTTC. Translation: CASSSLHDSYEQYF.

The rearrangement uses TRBV7-9 and TRBJ2-1; 9 nucleotides align to TRBD2. The CDR3 has 16 amino acids. Unmatched junction bases numbered 5, after V lost 5 bases and J lost 0 bases. From germline, CDR1 is SEHNR and CDR2 FQNEAQ (reference sequence). CDR3 protein: CASSPAGGSSYNEQFF. The CDR3 nucleotides read TGTGCCAGCAGCCCAGCGGGGGGTAGCTCCTACAATGAGCAGTTCTTC. Full variable domain (outside the CDR3, taken from reference TRBV7-9 and TRBJ2-1): DTGVSQNPRHKITKRGQNVTFRCDPISEHNRLYWYRQTLGQGPEFLTYFQNEAQLEKSRLLSDRFSAERPKGSFSTLEIQRTEQGDSAMYLCASSPAGGSSYNEQFFGPGTRLTVL.

The J gene is TRBJ2-7, the V gene TRBV27; 14 bases are a match to TRBD2. CDR1 MNHEY and CDR2 SMNVEV come from the germline V gene (reference sequence). Trimming at V came to 8 bases and at J to 5 bases, leaving 5 bases not matched to a gene. The length of the CDR3 is 14 residues. CDR3 region: CASGLAGGLDEQYF. CDR3 bases: TGTGCCAGCGGACTAGCGGGAGGTCTCGACGAGCAGTACTTC.

As concerns this clonotype: One junction end does not reproduce the germline sequence, and a read error may be involved. In nucleotides, the CDR3 is TGTGCTACCAGTGATTTGACAGGGGTTCTGAACACTGAAGCCTTCTTT. Its protein is CATSDLTGVLNTEAFF. The V call is TRBV24-1, the J call TRBJ1-1; 8 bases line up with TRBD1. The CDR3 is 16 amino acids. Germline lookup yields CDR1 KGHDR and CDR2 SFDVKD.

This chain links TRBV20-1 with TRBJ2-2; either TRBD1 or TRBD2 may fit D (5 bases each). The CDR3 consists of 14 residues. Germline values: CDR1 DFQATT, CDR2 SNEGSKA (reference sequence). V was trimmed by 2 bases and J by 6 bases, leaving 13 bases between them. The CDR3 nucleotides are TGCAGTGCTAGATTTGCAGGGACCGCCGGGGAGCTGTTTTTT. It encodes CSARFAGTAGELFF.

This clonotype has at least ten counts. The chain recombines TRBV5-6 with TRBJ1-5; D unresolved. CDR1 SGHDT and CDR2 YYEEEE come from the germline V gene. V lost 3 bases to trimming and J lost 0 bases, with 10 bases between them. The CDR3 is 15 amino acids. The CDR3 region is CASSSTPYSNQPQHF. Written as DNA, the CDR3 is TGTGCCAGCAGCTCCACACCTTATAGCAATCAGCCCCAGCATTTT. The full variable domain, in which reference TRBV5-6 and TRBJ1-5 provide the parts outside the CDR3, is DAGVTQSPTHLIKTRGQQVTLRCSPKSGHDTVSWYQQALGQGPQFIFQYYEEEERQRGNFPDRFSGHQFPNYSSELNVNALLLGDSALYLCASSSTPYSNQPQHFGDGTRLSIL.

The CDR3 DNA is TGCGCCAGCAGCGAACCGGGACTGCTCACAGATACGCAGTATTTT. It yields the protein CASSEPGLLTDTQYF. This chain connects TRBV5-1 to TRBJ2-3; maybe TRBD2 (6 bases). Looked up from germline, CDR1 is SGHRS and CDR2 is YFSETQ. The CDR3 is 15 residues long. V was clipped by 4 bases and J by 2 bases, with 14 bases between them.

The CDR3 loop is CASSPQGDEQFF. Written as DNA, the CDR3 is TGTGCCAGCAGTCCTCAGGGGGATGAGCAGTTCTTC. The chain couples TRBV12-3 or TRBV12-4 to TRBJ2-1; 7 bases agree with TRBD1. The CDR3 spans 12 residues. The ends lost 5 bases at V and 8 bases at J; junction bases unmatched: 3.

The gene calls are TRBV20-1 and TRBJ2-5, with TRBD1 matching 8 bases. Germline V gene data show CDR1 as DFQATT and CDR2 as SNEGSKA (reference sequence). The V and J ends lost 6 bases and 5 bases, in that order; junction bases with no gene match: 14. This CDR3 spans 15 amino acids. The CDR3 sequence: CSAYDGQGLQETQYF. CDR3 coding DNA: TGCAGTGCCTATGACGGACAGGGTTTGCAGGAGACCCAGTACTTC.

This clonotype was seen at least ten times. The rearrangement joins TRBV11-1 to TRBJ2-3; D unclear. The CDR3 contains 13 residues. V was cut by 8 bases and J by 1 base, with 10 bases left in between. Germline CDR1 SGHAT, CDR2 FQDESV (reference sequence). This CDR3 reads CASAVSGTDTQYF. CDR3 nucleotide sequence: TGTGCCAGCGCGGTCAGCGGCACAGATACGCAGTATTTT.

This clonotype has more than one count but fewer than ten. The chain joins TRBV10-3 to TRBJ1-6; the D is unclear. Germline CDR1 is ENHRY and CDR2 is SYGVKD. The ends were cut back, 8 bases at V and 5 bases at J, with 10 bases in the middle. This CDR3 is built from 13 residues. The CDR3 bases are TGTGCCATCGGCGGCAGAGATAATTCACCCCTCCACTTT. Translation gives CAIGGRDNSPLHF.

This clonotype was counted at least ten times. CDR3: CASSLNIAGGFETQYF. The CDR3 region has the DNA TGTGCCAGCAGCTTAAATATAGCGGGAGGGTTTGAGACCCAGTACTTC. V and J are TRBV11-3 and TRBJ2-5; 11 bases align to TRBD2. The CDR3 is 16 residues long. V was clipped by 2 bases and J by 5 bases; unmatched bases: 7. The germline gives CDR1 SGHNT, CDR2 YENEEA.

J is TRBJ2-3 and V is TRBV7-2; D not resolved. Germline V CDR1 and CDR2: SGHTA, FQGNSA. CDR3 length: 16 amino acids. The V end was cut by 1 base, the J end by 3 bases, with 14 bases between. CDR3 residues: CASSLDPIGVTDTQYF. The CDR3 nucleotides read TGTGCCAGCAGCTTAGACCCTATTGGGGTTACAGATACGCAGTATTTT.

V is TRBV7-3 and J is TRBJ1-2; 12 nucleotides align to TRBD1. This CDR3 contains 16 residues. Trimming took 5 bases from V and 8 from J; bases not matched to a gene: 12. CDR1 and CDR2 from the germline V gene are SGHTA and FQGTGA. The CDR3 is CASSESPGTGGRGYTF. The CDR3 DNA is TGTGCCAGCAGCGAATCCCCCGGGACAGGGGGCCGAGGCTACACCTTC. Together with reference TRBV7-3 and TRBJ1-2, the CDR3 gives the full variable domain: GAGVSQTPSNKVTEKGKYVELRCDPISGHTALYWYRQSLGQGPEFLIYFQGTGAADDSGLPNDRFFAVRPEGSVSTLKIQRTERGDSAVYLCASSESPGTGGRGYTFGSGTRLTVV.

A word on this clonotype: Possible read error: a much larger clone is one base away. The chain employs TRBV9 and TRBJ2-7; no reliable D call. The CDR3 length is 15 residues. In germline, CDR1 is SGDLS, CDR2 YYNGEE. The V end was cut by 0 bases, the J end by 1 base, with 11 bases between. CDR3 DNA: TGTGCCAGCAGCGTAGAGCCCTTGGGGTCCTACGAGCAGTACTTC. Translation gives CASSVEPLGSYEQYF.

In the case of this clonotype: One end of the junction is discordant with germline, which a read error may explain. The V gene is TRBV7-9, the J gene TRBJ1-6; 8 nucleotides match TRBD1. The CDR3 is made up of 13 amino acids. Per germline, CDR1 SEHNR and CDR2 FQNEAQ (reference sequence). DNA of the CDR3: TGTGCCAGCAGCCCTTTGGACAGGGAGGCCCTCCGCTTT. This codes for CASSPLDREALRF.

The chain carries TRBV20-1 and TRBJ2-1; D is undetermined. Germline lookup yields CDR1 DFQATT and CDR2 SNEGSKA (reference sequence). CDR3 length equals 11 residues. Deletions cut 4 bases from V and 3 bases from J, with 4 bases between. CDR3 bases: TGCAGTGCTACGTACTACAATGAGCAGTTCTTC. It encodes CSATYYNEQFF.

This clonotype was seen many times. This chain uses TRBV19 with TRBJ2-2; 9 nucleotides align to TRBD2. The V and J ends lost 8 bases and 4 bases, in that order; junction bases with no gene match: 8. This CDR3 is 15 amino acids long. The V gene's germline CDR1 is LNHDA and CDR2 SQIVND (reference sequence). The CDR3 spells CASLGASGTTGELFF. Written as DNA, the CDR3 is TGTGCCAGTCTAGGGGCTAGCGGGACCACCGGGGAGCTGTTTTTT.

The chain recombines TRBV7-6 with TRBJ2-5, with TRBD2 matching 10 bases. The CDR3 runs to 15 residues. Germline assignment: CDR1 SGHVS and CDR2 FNYEAQ. The J segment lost 4 bases and the V segment lost 5 bases, leaving 7 bases of the junction unmatched. The CDR3 is CASSTSGGAGETQYF. The DNA of the CDR3 is TGTGCCAGCAGCACAAGCGGGGGGGCCGGAGAGACCCAGTACTTC.